The 20 T cell receptor beta chains given below trace back to one sample, sequenced in a study of OX40 agonist ivuxolimab in advanced cancers. Sequencing used immunoSEQ multiplex PCR; TCRdb keeps in-frame clones, though not all of them. The sample lists around 82,000 clones, more than 75% seen once, with roughly 0.44% in the top ten. The source material was CD4+ or CD8+ T cells sorted from blood, sampled in a trial of the OX40 agonist ivuxolimab. Receptors were obtained from an adult with an advanced solid tumor such as melanoma, head and neck, liver or kidney cancer.

The V and J genes are TRBV7-6 and TRBJ2-7; TRBD1 aligns across 7 bases. Germline V gene lookup returns CDR1 SGHVS and CDR2 FNYEAQ. There are 14 residues in the CDR3. With V trimmed by 4 bases and J by 2 bases, 5 bases remained unmatched. The CDR3 coding sequence is TGTGCCAGCAGCTGGGACAGCACAGCCTACGAGCAGTACTTC. Its translation: CASSWDSTAYEQYF.

J is TRBJ2-3 and V is TRBV18, with D possibly matching TRBD1 (6 bases). This CDR3 spans 14 amino acids. Looked up from germline, CDR1 is KGHSH and CDR2 is LQKENI. V was cut by 3 bases and J by 5 bases, with 12 bases left in between. CDR3 region: CASSPDSSLDTQYF. CDR3 nucleotides: TGTGCCAGCTCACCGGACAGTAGTTTAGATACGCAGTATTTT.

The rearrangement uses TRBV2 and TRBJ2-3; 11 bases are a match to TRBD2. V lost 5 bases to trimming and J lost 6 bases; unmatched junction nucleotides: 7. This CDR3 comprises 15 residues. CDR1 is SNHLY, CDR2 FYNNEI, per germline. In DNA form, the CDR3 reads TGTGCCAGCAGTCCCGGGACTAGCGGCGCGGATACGCAGTATTTT. Protein: CASSPGTSGADTQYF.

The V and J genes are TRBV5-8 and TRBJ2-2; 9 bases line up with TRBD1. Trimming removed 4 bases from V and 5 bases from J; junction bases left unmatched: 6. The CDR3 is 15 residues long. Germline V gene lookup returns CDR1 SGHTS and CDR2 YDEGEE. The CDR3 sequence is CASSIAGTGTGELFF. The CDR3 DNA is TGTGCCAGCAGCATAGCCGGGACAGGGACCGGGGAGCTGTTTTTT.

The rearrangement joins TRBV7-2 to TRBJ2-3; the D is unclear. Deletions cut 3 bases from V and 2 bases from J, with 3 bases between. The germline V gene encodes CDR1 SGHTA and CDR2 FQGNSA. The CDR3 extends over 12 amino acids. CDR3 nucleotide sequence: TGTGCCAGCAGCTTGATCACAGATACGCAGTATTTT. Its protein is CASSLITDTQYF.

This sequence joins TRBV14 and TRBJ2-5; D perhaps matches TRBD1 (5 bases). Germline CDR1 is SGHDN and CDR2 is FVKESK. The CDR3 runs 17 residues. The V and J ends lost 0 bases and 4 bases respectively, with 18 bases between them. The CDR3 loop is CASSQDRRGIQGETQYF. The CDR3 DNA reads TGTGCCAGCAGCCAAGATCGAAGGGGAATTCAAGGAGAGACCCAGTACTTC.

The genes are TRBV6-5 and TRBJ2-5; D not resolved. Germline values: CDR1 MNHEY, CDR2 SVGAGI. V was cut by 5 bases and J by 1 base, with 8 bases left in between. The CDR3 spans 13 residues. CDR3 nucleotide sequence: TGTGCCAGCAGTGAAGGCAGCCAAGAGACCCAGTACTTC. Amino acid sequence: CASSEGSQETQYF.

This clone was found once. The chain is built from TRBV7-2 and TRBJ1-2; the match to TRBD1 covers 7 bases. V trimming: 6 bases; J trimming: 4 bases; junction bases outside the gene matches: 2. From germline, CDR1 is SGHTA and CDR2 FQGNSA. This CDR3 is 12 amino acids long. The CDR3 DNA is TGTGCCAGCAGAGGACAGGTCTATGGCTACACCTTC. This encodes CASRGQVYGYTF.

V usage is TRBV19 and J usage is TRBJ1-2; 8 nucleotides align to TRBD1. CDR1 and CDR2 from the germline V gene are LNHDA and SQIVND (reference sequence). The junction had 4 bases not matched to a gene; V was cut back by 6 bases and J by 4 bases. The CDR3 contains 13 residues. This CDR3 is CASSEQGVYGYTF. CDR3 in DNA: TGTGCCAGTAGCGAACAGGGGGTCTATGGCTACACCTTC.

V gene TRBV28 combines with J gene TRBJ1-3; maybe TRBD1 (5 bases). The CDR3 is made up of 19 amino acids. Germline V gene lookup returns CDR1 MDHEN and CDR2 SYDVKM. The V gene lost 3 bases and the J gene lost 4 bases, with 25 bases spanning the gap. CDR3 region: CASSFFTPPGPFRGNTIYF. The CDR3 bases are TGTGCCAGCAGTTTTTTTACCCCGCCGGGGCCTTTTAGGGGAAACACCATATATTTT.

The genes are TRBV7-9 and TRBJ2-3; 7 nucleotides match TRBD1. The CDR3 loop spans 16 amino acids. CDR1 is SEHNR and CDR2 is FQNEAQ in the germline V gene (reference sequence). V was clipped by 5 bases and J by 6 bases; unmatched bases: 14. CDR3 nucleotides: TGTGCCAGCAGCCCAACGACAGGGTTCGGGTGGGATACGCAGTATTTT. Protein: CASSPTTGFGWDTQYF.

The genes are TRBV5-1 and TRBJ1-4; TRBD1 matches 11 bases. Germline values: CDR1 SGHRS, CDR2 YFSETQ. The CDR3 is 16 amino acids. Trimming cost V 2 bases and J 2 bases; bases outside gene matches: 2. In DNA form, the CDR3 reads TGCGCCAGCAGCTTCGGACAGGGGGCCACTAATGAAAAACTGTTTTTT. Translating gives CASSFGQGATNEKLFF.

The chain has TRBV7-9 and TRBJ1-1, with 7 bases fitting TRBD1. The V gene's germline CDR1 is SEHNR and CDR2 FQNEAQ (reference sequence). Germline trimming cut 7 bases from V and 5 bases from J; bases unmatched to any gene: 7. This CDR3 contains 13 residues. CDR3 in DNA: TGTGCCAGCACCCTTTCAGGGGGGACTGAAGCTTTCTTT. Its translation is CASTLSGGTEAFF.

This clone was detected only a few times. The chain has TRBV29-1 and TRBJ1-1; a possible D gene is TRBD1 (5 bases). The CDR3 consists of 11 residues. The V end lost 8 bases, the J end lost 7 bases, and 14 bases lay between the germline ends. CDR1 and CDR2 from the germline V gene are SQVTM and ANQGSEA. The CDR3 bases are TGCAGCATACCTAGGGGCGATGAAGCTTTCTTT. This translates into CSIPRGDEAFF.

This sequence joins TRBV29-1 and TRBJ1-5, with D unclear. Germline V lookup: CDR1 SQVTM, CDR2 ANQGSEA. The CDR3 has 13 residues. The V and J ends lost 5 bases and 0 bases respectively, with 8 bases between them. CDR3 in DNA: TGCAGCGTTCGACGGGATAGCAATCAGCCCCAGCATTTT. This sequence encodes CSVRRDSNQPQHF.

This clone was recorded a few times. This chain uses TRBV5-1 with TRBJ2-7, with TRBD1 as a possible D gene (6 bases). Germline assignment: CDR1 SGHRS and CDR2 YFSETQ. With 10 bases removed from V and 2 bases from J, the gap between germline ends came to 28 bases. The CDR3 extends over 17 amino acids. The CDR3 coding sequence is TGCGCCCCCCCCCTACGGGACACCTTCGAAGGTACCTACGAGCAGTACTTC. Protein product: CAPPLRDTFEGTYEQYF.

This clone showed up just once. The chain is built from TRBV7-3 and TRBJ2-2; D is undetermined. The CDR3 totals 15 residues. Germline V gene lookup returns CDR1 SGHTA and CDR2 FQGTGA. Trimming removed 4 bases from V and 0 bases from J, with 9 bases in between. CDR3 nucleotide sequence: TGTGCCAGCAGCTCAGGCCCGTCGAACACCGGGGAGCTGTTTTTT. This gives the protein CASSSGPSNTGELFF.

The V call is TRBV6-1, the J call TRBJ2-5, with 7 bases lining up with TRBD1. In germline, CDR1 is MNHNS, CDR2 SASEGT. CDR3 length: 13 amino acids. J gave up 9 bases and V 4 bases, and 8 bases lay outside the gene matches. The CDR3 protein is CASSGSTGAPQYF. DNA for the CDR3: TGTGCCAGCAGTGGGTCCACAGGGGCCCCCCAGTACTTC.

This chain links TRBV2 with TRBJ1-3; unclear D gene. Germline loops: CDR1 SNHLY, CDR2 FYNNEI. There are 12 residues in the CDR3. Trimming took 6 bases from V and 4 from J, leaving 7 bases between them. In DNA, the CDR3 is TGTGCCAGCAGACTACAGGGAAACACCATATATTTT. It encodes CASRLQGNTIYF.

The rearrangement uses TRBV4-2 and TRBJ2-2; TRBD1 matches 8 bases. The CDR3 runs 16 residues. J lost 8 bases, V lost 1 base, and 9 bases had no gene match. Germline V CDR1 and CDR2: LGHNA, YNFKEQ. CDR3 in DNA: TGTGCCAGCAGCCAAGGGTACAGGACAGGGAATGGGGAGCTGTTTTTT. Amino acid sequence: CASSQGYRTGNGELFF.